A single sample is the source of the 9 T cell receptor beta chains below, sequenced in a study of lymphopenia after photon versus proton radiotherapy. Generated by immunoSEQ multiplex PCR, the TCRdb table keeps only in-frame clones and is missing some. Counted here are some 70,000 clones, about 90% occurring once; the ten biggest clones make up under 14%. The sequenced sample was peripheral blood, obtained from a patient treated with proton-based radiotherapy. These receptors were collected from a man older than 75 with esophageal cancer.

The CDR3 spells CASRLGGAGGELFF. CDR3 sequence (DNA): TGTGCCAGCAGGCTCGGGGGCGCCGGCGGGGAGCTGTTTTTT. The gene calls are TRBV5-4 and TRBJ2-2; D is perhaps TRBD1 or TRBD2 (6 bases each). CDR1 and CDR2 (germline): SGHNT, YYREEE (reference sequence). V was trimmed by 5 bases and J by 7 bases, leaving 15 bases between them. CDR3 size: 14 residues.

The gene calls are TRBV18 and TRBJ1-2, with D possibly matching TRBD1 (6 bases). Per the germline V gene, CDR1 is KGHSH and CDR2 is LQKENI. CDR3 length: 14 amino acids. Trimming removed 3 bases from V and 8 bases from J, with 16 bases in between. CDR3 region: CASSPETGNGGYTF. Written as DNA, the CDR3 is TGTGCCAGCTCACCGGAAACAGGGAATGGGGGCTACACCTTC.

The chain carries TRBV29-1 and TRBJ2-7; D unresolved. This CDR3 has 11 residues. Trimming left V 1 base short and J 12 bases short, with 13 bases between. Germline V CDR1 and CDR2: SQVTM, ANQGSEA. In DNA form, the CDR3 reads TGCAGCGTTGAAGTCGACCGAGTGGGGTACTTC. Encoded protein: CSVEVDRVGYF.

This rearrangement joins TRBV11-2 to TRBJ1-6; 8 positions agree with TRBD1. The CDR3 consists of 16 residues. Unmatched junction bases numbered 6, after V lost 6 bases and J lost 2 bases. Germline lookup yields CDR1 SGHAT and CDR2 FQNNGV. The CDR3: CASRAGGIAYNSPLHF. CDR3 nucleotides: TGTGCCAGCAGGGCAGGGGGCATCGCCTATAATTCACCCCTCCACTTT.

This chain uses TRBV13 with TRBJ2-5; weak D call: TRBD1 (5 bases). Trimming took 6 bases from V and 7 from J, leaving 15 bases between them. This CDR3 comprises 13 residues. The germline gives CDR1 PRHDT, CDR2 FYEKMQ (reference sequence). As DNA, the CDR3 is TGTGCCAGCAGTTTTGTCAGGGATGGGACCCAGTACTTC. It codes for CASSFVRDGTQYF.

The genes are TRBV19 and TRBJ2-1; TRBD2 agrees at 11 bases. Trimming took 8 bases from V and 9 from J; bases not matched to a gene: 9. Germline V gene sequence: CDR1 LNHDA, CDR2 SQIVND (reference sequence). This CDR3 is 14 amino acids long. In DNA form, the CDR3 reads TGTGCCAGTGGTGGGTCTAGCGGGAGGACTGAGCAGTTCTTC. It codes for CASGGSSGRTEQFF.

This clone was detected once. This chain uses TRBV4-3 with TRBJ2-2, with a possible D match to TRBD2 (6 bases). The CDR3 runs to 17 residues. Trimming removed 0 bases from V and 4 bases from J, with 15 bases in between. Per the germline V gene, CDR1 is LGHNA and CDR2 is YSLEER. CDR3 DNA: TGCGCCAGCAGCCAAGATTCCGGAGGGCCGGTCACCGGGGAGCTGTTTTTT. Translation gives CASSQDSGGPVTGELFF.

V gene TRBV6-5 combines with J gene TRBJ2-7; D gene ambiguous. This CDR3 spans 12 amino acids. Germline V CDR1 and CDR2: MNHEY, SVGAGI. Trimming cost V 2 bases and J 5 bases, with 7 bases left between them. The CDR3 spells CASSYPLNEQYF. In DNA, the CDR3 is TGTGCCAGCAGTTACCCACTGAACGAGCAGTACTTC.

This rearrangement joins TRBV15 to TRBJ1-5; D is undetermined. CDR1 and CDR2 from the germline V gene are LNHNV and YYDKDF (reference sequence). V was clipped by 0 bases and J by 4 bases, with 7 bases between them. This CDR3 has 14 amino acids. CDR3 sequence: CATSRDLKNQPQHF. CDR3 in DNA: TGTGCCACCAGCAGAGATCTGAAGAATCAGCCCCAGCATTTT.